One sample yielded the 18 T cell receptor beta chains listed below, sequenced in a study of cytomegalovirus exposure and HLA in healthy donors. Primers: 60 Vbeta forward and 13 Jbeta reverse. Produced via immunoSEQ multiplex PCR; TCRdb's table is partial and in-frame only. The sample yields over 100,000 clones, less than 80% seen once. The sample consisted of PBMCs. These TCRs come from a man aged 45-65 years in good health and CMV-seropositive.

This chain uses TRBV5-1 with TRBJ2-2; D unresolved. The CDR3 is 13 residues long. Germline lookup yields CDR1 SGHRS and CDR2 YFSETQ. V was trimmed by 2 bases and J by 3 bases, leaving 5 bases between them. The CDR3: CASSFRDTGELFF. The CDR3 DNA follows: TGCGCCAGCAGCTTCCGGGACACCGGGGAGCTGTTTTTT.

CDR3 residues: CASSARGLATEAFF. Written as DNA, the CDR3 is TGTGCCAGCAGTGCCAGGGGGTTAGCCACTGAAGCTTTCTTT. The rearrangement joins TRBV2 to TRBJ1-1; the match to TRBD1 covers 7 bases. This CDR3 is built from 14 residues. After removal of 4 bases from V and 4 bases from J, the junction contained 6 bases not matched to a gene. CDR1 and CDR2 (germline): SNHLY, FYNNEI.

The gene calls are TRBV7-6 and TRBJ2-1; D gene unclear. Germline loops: CDR1 SGHVS, CDR2 FNYEAQ. V lost 2 bases, J lost 9 bases, and 20 bases lay in between. CDR3 length: 16 residues. CDR3 in DNA: TGTGCCAGCAGCTTAACGAAGGCCGGAGTGCAGAGTGAGCAGTTCTTC. As protein: CASSLTKAGVQSEQFF.

The genes are TRBV4-2 and TRBJ2-1; D gene uncertain. The CDR3 is 18 amino acids. V lost 0 bases and J 5 bases, leaving 20 bases between the germline ends. Germline lookup yields CDR1 LGHNA and CDR2 YNFKEQ. The CDR3 DNA is TGTGCCAGCAGCCAAGATTTGGGCCCAAGCCAGCCAAACAATGAGCAGTTCTTC. This sequence encodes CASSQDLGPSQPNNEQFF.

The genes are TRBV28 and TRBJ1-1, with D possibly matching TRBD1 (5 bases). V shed 6 bases and J shed 1 base, with 12 bases lying between them. This CDR3 is 14 amino acids long. In germline, CDR1 is MDHEN, CDR2 SYDVKM. CDR3 nucleotide sequence: TGTGCCAGCAGGTCTTCGGGGGGGAACACTGAAGCTTTCTTT. As protein: CASRSSGGNTEAFF.

Many counts were recorded for this clone. This sequence joins TRBV4-2 and TRBJ1-2; no firm D call. V was clipped by 0 bases and J by 1 base, with 12 bases between them. Germline-derived CDR1 and CDR2 are LGHNA and YNFKEQ. The CDR3 extends over 16 amino acids. CDR3: CASSQEGRLLNYGYTF. In nucleotides, the CDR3 is TGTGCCAGCAGCCAAGAAGGTAGACTCCTTAACTATGGCTACACCTTC.

V usage is TRBV7-6 and J usage is TRBJ1-1; D is undetermined. V lost 7 bases and J lost 0, with 9 bases in between. The CDR3 covers 13 residues. Looked up from germline, CDR1 is SGHVS and CDR2 is FNYEAQ. The CDR3 protein is CASTSGLNTEAFF. In DNA, the CDR3 is TGTGCCAGCACCTCTGGGCTGAACACTGAAGCTTTCTTT. Using reference TRBV7-6 and TRBJ1-1 for the parts outside the CDR3, the full variable domain is GAGVSQSPRYKVTKRGQDVALRCDPISGHVSLYWYRQALGQGPEFLTYFNYEAQQDKSGLPNDRFSAERPEGSISTLTIQRTEQRDSAMYRCASTSGLNTEAFFGQGTRLTVV.

The chain joins TRBV7-8 to TRBJ1-1; 10 bases align to TRBD1. The CDR3 covers 15 residues. Germline loops: CDR1 SGHVS, CDR2 FQNEAQ. V shed 5 bases, J shed 1 base, and the junction held 4 bases outside the gene matches. The CDR3 sequence is CASSPGTGANTEAFF. For the CDR3, the DNA is TGTGCCAGCAGCCCGGGGACAGGGGCGAACACTGAAGCTTTCTTT.

The V call is TRBV7-6, the J call TRBJ1-1, with D possibly TRBD1 on 5 matching bases. The V end was cut by 5 bases, the J end by 8 bases, with 15 bases between. Germline CDR1 is SGHVS and CDR2 is FNYEAQ. This CDR3 has 13 residues. CDR3 loop: CASSQSQGTEAFF. The CDR3 bases are TGTGCCAGCAGCCAGAGCCAGGGTACCGAAGCTTTCTTT.

The CDR3 spells CASRPDRGYSGANVLTF. The CDR3 DNA is TGTGCCAGCAGACCGGACAGGGGGTACTCTGGGGCCAACGTCCTGACTTTC. The chain links TRBV5-4 to TRBJ2-6; 10 nucleotides line up with TRBD1. V dropped 5 bases and J dropped 0; count of bases not matched to a gene: 5. The germline V gene has CDR1 SGHNT and CDR2 YYREEE (reference sequence). This CDR3 is 17 amino acids long.

This clone was seen a few times. This sequence joins TRBV7-8 and TRBJ2-1; a possible D gene is TRBD2 (6 bases). In germline, CDR1 is SGHVS, CDR2 FQNEAQ. V lost 0 bases, J lost 5 bases, and 14 bases lay in between. The CDR3 spans 16 residues. The CDR3 DNA sequence: TGTGCCAGCAGCTTAGCGAATAGCGGCATCAACAATGAGCAGTTCTTC. It translates to CASSLANSGINNEQFF.

The sample holds one count of this clone. The junction and the germline gene differ at one end; a read error may be behind it. CDR3: CASTLGQMNTEAFF. For the CDR3, the DNA is TGTGCCAGCACCTTGGGACAGATGAACACTGAAGCTTTCTTT. V is TRBV5-4 and J is TRBJ1-1; 7 nucleotides line up with TRBD1. Germline V gives CDR1 SGHNT, CDR2 YYREEE (reference sequence). The CDR3 covers 14 residues. The full variable domain, with the rest looked up from reference TRBV5-4 and TRBJ1-1, is ETGVTQSPTHLIKTRGQQVTLRCSSQSGHNTVSWYQQALGQGPQFIFQYYREEENGRGNFPPRFSGLQFPNYSSELNVNALELDDSALYLCASTLGQMNTEAFFGQGTRLTVV.

This chain joins TRBV19 and TRBJ1-4; D call uncertain. CDR3 length equals 13 residues. The germline V gene has CDR1 LNHDA and CDR2 SQIVND (reference sequence). V was clipped by 3 bases and J by 7 bases, with 9 bases between them. The chain's CDR3 is CASSIRSGEKLFF. CDR3 sequence (DNA): TGTGCCAGTAGTATTAGGAGCGGTGAAAAACTGTTTTTT.

The chain couples TRBV6-1 to TRBJ1-3, with D perhaps matching TRBD1 (6 bases). The V and J ends lost 0 bases and 2 bases respectively, with 11 bases between them. This CDR3 has 16 residues. Germline lookup yields CDR1 MNHNS and CDR2 SASEGT. CDR3 bases: TGTGCCAGCAGTGAAGCGAACAGGGCGACTGGAAACACCATATATTTT. Protein: CASSEANRATGNTIYF.

This clone was recorded once. The V and J genes are TRBV6-5 and TRBJ2-5; 7 nucleotides match TRBD1. The CDR3 has 13 amino acids. V shed 6 bases, J shed 7 bases, and the junction held 8 bases outside the gene matches. CDR1 MNHEY and CDR2 SVGAGI come from the germline V gene. For the CDR3, the DNA is TGTGCCAGCAGCGTACAGGGGTCAGGGACCCAGTACTTC. It codes for CASSVQGSGTQYF.

V usage is TRBV2 and J usage is TRBJ2-4; possibly TRBD1 for D (7 bases). Per germline, CDR1 SNHLY and CDR2 FYNNEI. The CDR3 covers 15 residues. With 3 bases removed from V and 1 base from J, the gap between germline ends came to 10 bases. The CDR3 here is CASSDPGGAKNIQYF. Here the CDR3 DNA reads TGTGCCAGCAGTGACCCAGGGGGGGCCAAAAACATTCAGTACTTC. Together with reference TRBV2 and TRBJ2-4, the CDR3 gives the full variable domain: EPEVTQTPSHQVTQMGQEVILRCVPISNHLYFYWYRQILGQKVEFLVSFYNNEISEKSEIFDDQFSVERPDGSNFTLKIRSTKLEDSAMYFCASSDPGGAKNIQYFGAGTRLSVL.

V is TRBV11-3 and J is TRBJ1-4, with 7 bases lining up with TRBD1. There are 15 residues in the CDR3. Germline CDR1 SGHNT, CDR2 YENEEA. V shed 4 bases and J 4 bases; nucleotides not matched to a gene: 6. CDR3 region: CASSSWDSLNEKLFF. In nucleotides, the CDR3 is TGTGCCAGCAGCTCCTGGGACAGCCTTAATGAAAAACTGTTTTTT.

The chain employs TRBV27 and TRBJ1-2, with TRBD1 as a possible D gene (5 bases). The CDR3 contains 18 residues. Germline loops: CDR1 MNHEY, CDR2 SMNVEV (reference sequence). Trimming took 0 bases from V and 2 from J, leaving 19 bases between them. CDR3 DNA: TGTGCCAGCAGTTTATCGGCAGGGCTCCCTCAGTCGAACTATGGCTACACCTTC. It specifies CASSLSAGLPQSNYGYTF.